This passage covers 15 T cell receptor beta chains from one sample sequenced in a study of blood T cell repertoires in COVID-19. The method was immunoSEQ multiplex PCR; TCRdb's version includes in-frame clones alone and lacks a portion of them. The table has around 240,000 clones, just under 85% seen once; the top ten hold about 2%. The specimen sequenced was peripheral blood. Every receptor here comes from a woman of 80 years or more with acute or convalescent COVID-19.

The chain uses TRBV28 and TRBJ1-1; D is ambiguous. Germline loops: CDR1 MDHEN, CDR2 SYDVKM. V lost 0 bases and J 7 bases, leaving 6 bases between the germline ends. The CDR3 is made up of 12 amino acids. CDR3 bases: TGTGCCAGCAGTTTATGGAGGTATGAAGCTTTCTTT. The encoded protein is CASSLWRYEAFF. Together with reference TRBV28 and TRBJ1-1, the CDR3 gives the full variable domain: DVKVTQSSRYLVKRTGEKVFLECVQDMDHENMFWYRQDPGLGLRLIYFSYDVKMKEKGDIPEGYSVSREKKERFSLILESASTNQTSMYLCASSLWRYEAFFGQGTRLTVV.

The V gene is TRBV7-2, the J gene TRBJ1-4, with 7 bases identical to TRBD1. Per germline, CDR1 SGHTA and CDR2 FQGNSA. The CDR3 sequence is 15 residues long. J lost 7 bases, V lost 3 bases, and 8 bases had no gene match. CDR3 residues: CASSFEGGAGEKLFF. CDR3 coding DNA: TGTGCCAGCAGCTTTGAAGGGGGCGCTGGTGAAAAACTGTTTTTT.

The CDR3: CASSPETGKNTEAFF. The CDR3 nucleotides are TGTGCCAGCAGCCCAGAGACAGGGAAGAACACTGAAGCTTTCTTT. The chain links TRBV7-9 to TRBJ1-1, with TRBD1 matching 7 bases. The CDR3 is 15 amino acids. Trimming removed 5 bases from V and 1 base from J; junction bases left unmatched: 7. Germline CDR1 and CDR2: SEHNR and FQNEAQ (reference sequence).

This clone appeared once. This chain joins TRBV9 and TRBJ2-3, with a tentative D call TRBD2 (6 bases). The CDR3 is made up of 14 amino acids. Germline V gene data show CDR1 as SGDLS and CDR2 as YYNGEE. Trimming left V 1 base short and J 4 bases short, with 10 bases between. The CDR3, as DNA: TGTGCCAGCAGCGTACTCGGGGAGGCAGATACGCAGTATTTT. Amino acid sequence: CASSVLGEADTQYF.

The chain joins TRBV7-2 to TRBJ1-2; possible D gene TRBD1, 6 bases. The CDR3 has 15 residues. V was trimmed by 4 bases and J by 4 bases, leaving 16 bases between them. Per the germline V gene, CDR1 is SGHTA and CDR2 is FQGNSA. CDR3 amino acids: CASSYVGGLFYGYTF. The CDR3 nucleotides read TGTGCCAGCAGCTACGTCGGGGGGCTATTCTATGGCTACACCTTC.

J is TRBJ2-1 and V is TRBV3-1 (or the pseudogene TRBV3-2); 12 bases fit TRBD1. V shed 0 bases and J 10 bases; nucleotides not matched to a gene: 10. The CDR3 has 17 residues. Per the germline V gene, CDR1 is LGHDT and CDR2 is YNNKEL (reference sequence). The CDR3 is CASSQDLSGDRGLEQFF. CDR3 in DNA: TGTGCCAGCAGCCAAGATCTATCCGGGGACAGGGGGCTGGAGCAGTTCTTC.

The chain joins TRBV4-1 to TRBJ1-4; D is unclear. There are 15 residues in the CDR3. Looked up from germline, CDR1 is MGHRA and CDR2 is YSYEKL. With 4 bases removed from V and 8 bases from J, the gap between germline ends came to 17 bases. The CDR3 DNA is TGCGCCAGCAGCCGTGCGGGAACCCCTCTAGAAAAACTGTTTTTT. Protein sequence: CASSRAGTPLEKLFF.

The V gene is TRBV5-5, the J gene TRBJ1-1; no firm D call. The V gene lost 4 bases and the J gene lost 5 bases, with 9 bases spanning the gap. Germline V lookup: CDR1 SGHKS, CDR2 YYEKEE (reference sequence). This CDR3 is built from 12 residues. CDR3 bases: TGTGCCAGCAGCCCGACTGTTACTGAAGCTTTCTTT. Amino acids: CASSPTVTEAFF.

This clone was observed once. The gene calls are TRBV6-4 and TRBJ2-3; 9 nucleotides match TRBD2. Germline V gives CDR1 MRHNA, CDR2 SNTAGT. V shed 5 bases, J shed 3 bases, and the junction held 3 bases outside the gene matches. This CDR3 spans 14 amino acids. The DNA for the CDR3 is TGTGCCAGCAGTACGGCGGGGGGGACAGATACGCAGTATTTT. Its protein product is CASSTAGGTDTQYF.

Only one count was recorded for this clone. The rearrangement links TRBV7-9 to TRBJ1-2; 7 nucleotides align to TRBD1. The CDR3 runs to 16 residues. Germline V gene data show CDR1 as SEHNR and CDR2 as FQNEAQ (reference sequence). V lost 5 bases and J lost 2; bases outside the gene matches: 11. CDR3 region: CASSAPTAGGNYGYTF. In DNA, the CDR3 is TGTGCCAGCAGCGCACCCACGGCAGGGGGGAACTATGGCTACACCTTC.

CDR3 sequence: CASRSPGINSPLHF. As DNA, the CDR3 is TGTGCCAGCAGATCTCCAGGGATTAATTCACCCCTCCACTTT. The rearrangement links TRBV6-5 to TRBJ1-6; a weak D match, TRBD1 (5 bases). This CDR3 has 14 residues. The germline CDR1 and CDR2 sequences are MNHEY and SVGAGI. Trimming stripped 6 bases from V and 6 bases from J, with 12 bases between.

This clone was detected once. V is TRBV7-3 and J is TRBJ1-6; 8 nucleotides align to TRBD1. J was trimmed by 5 bases and V by 4 bases; bases with no gene match: 4. The CDR3 runs to 15 residues. Per the germline V gene, CDR1 is SGHTA and CDR2 is FQGTGA. CDR3 amino acids: CASSSTGGDNSPLHF. CDR3 coding DNA: TGTGCCAGCAGCTCCACAGGGGGGGATAATTCACCCCTCCACTTT.

This chain uses TRBV4-2 with TRBJ1-2; weak D call: TRBD1 (5 bases). The CDR3 is made up of 15 amino acids. With 0 bases removed from V and 2 bases from J, the gap between germline ends came to 10 bases. Germline assignment: CDR1 LGHNA and CDR2 YNFKEQ. The CDR3 protein is CASSQDGEGNYGYTF. As DNA, the CDR3 is TGTGCCAGCAGCCAAGATGGGGAGGGGAACTATGGCTACACCTTC.

The chain is built from TRBV6-1 and TRBJ1-4, with D tentatively TRBD1 (5 bases). CDR1 MNHNS and CDR2 SASEGT come from the germline V gene. The CDR3 spans 16 residues. Between the trimmed V and J ends, which lost 0 bases and 2 bases, there was a span of 10 bases. CDR3 nucleotides: TGTGCCAGCAGTGAAGCGGGGGGAGGGACTAATGAAAAACTGTTTTTT. Amino acid sequence: CASSEAGGGTNEKLFF.

The sample holds a few counts of this clone. V gene TRBV7-3 combines with J gene TRBJ2-3; 9 nucleotides agree with TRBD1. Germline CDR1 SGHTA, CDR2 FQGTGA. The CDR3 has 15 residues. Unmatched junction bases numbered 11, after V lost 5 bases and J lost 8 bases. The CDR3: CASSPGGDRAFTQYF. CDR3 sequence (DNA): TGTGCCAGCAGCCCAGGTGGGGACAGGGCCTTTACGCAGTATTTT. The complete variable domain, with remaining parts taken from reference TRBV7-3 and TRBJ2-3, reads GAGVSQTPSNKVTEKGKYVELRCDPISGHTALYWYRQSLGQGPEFLIYFQGTGAADDSGLPNDRFFAVRPEGSVSTLKIQRTERGDSAVYLCASSPGGDRAFTQYFGPGTRLTVL.